The clone carrying this T cell receptor beta chain is labeled medium-sized. This entry belongs to a study of circulating tumor DNA in untreated peripheral T-cell lymphoma. Germline values: CDR1 WNHNN, CDR2 SYGVQD (reference sequence). V lost 3 bases and J lost 5, with 2 bases in between. The CDR3 has 11 residues. Data came from immunoSEQ multiplex PCR; TCRdb stores just in-frame clones and leaves some out. The sample lists 5,500 to 8,000 clones; about 75% were seen once. The chain has TRBV10-1 and TRBJ2-1; D gene ambiguous. The receptor comes from a human donor with peripheral T-cell lymphoma. The sequencing input was tumor tissue. CDR3 amino acids: CASSDHNEQFF. CDR3 coding DNA: TGCGCCAGCAGTGACCACAATGAGCAGTTCTTC.